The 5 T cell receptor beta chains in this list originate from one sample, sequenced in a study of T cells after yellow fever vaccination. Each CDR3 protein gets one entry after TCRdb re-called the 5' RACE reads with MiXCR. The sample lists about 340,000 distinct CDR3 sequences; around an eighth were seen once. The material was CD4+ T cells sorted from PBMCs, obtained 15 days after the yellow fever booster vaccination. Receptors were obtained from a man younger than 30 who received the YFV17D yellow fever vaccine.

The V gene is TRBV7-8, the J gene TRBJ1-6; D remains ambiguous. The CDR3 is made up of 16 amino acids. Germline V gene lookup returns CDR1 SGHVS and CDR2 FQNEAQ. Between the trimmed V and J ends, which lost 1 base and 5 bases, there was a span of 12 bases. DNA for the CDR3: TGTGCCAGCAGCTTAGTCATGCTTAGGGATAATTCACCCCTCCACTTT. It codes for CASSLVMLRDNSPLHF. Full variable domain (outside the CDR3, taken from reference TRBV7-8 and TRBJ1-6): GAGVSQSPRYKVAKRGQDVALRCDPISGHVSLFWYQQALGQGPEFLTYFQNEAQLDKSGLPSDRFFAERPEGSVSTLKIQRTQQEDSAVYLCASSLVMLRDNSPLHFGNGTRLTVT.

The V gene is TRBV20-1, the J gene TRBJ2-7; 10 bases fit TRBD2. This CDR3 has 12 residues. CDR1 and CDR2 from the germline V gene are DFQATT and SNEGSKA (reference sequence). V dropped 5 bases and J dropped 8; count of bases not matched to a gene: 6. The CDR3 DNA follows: TGCAGTGCTGTAGCGGGGGGTTTAAAGCAGTACGTC. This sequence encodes CSAVAGGLKQYV.

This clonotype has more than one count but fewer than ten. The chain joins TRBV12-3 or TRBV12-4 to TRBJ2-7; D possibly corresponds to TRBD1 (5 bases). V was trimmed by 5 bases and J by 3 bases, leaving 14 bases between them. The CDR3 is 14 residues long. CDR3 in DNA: TGTGCCAGCAGTGTAGACAGTGTGTTCTACGAGCAGTACTTC. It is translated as CASSVDSVFYEQYF.

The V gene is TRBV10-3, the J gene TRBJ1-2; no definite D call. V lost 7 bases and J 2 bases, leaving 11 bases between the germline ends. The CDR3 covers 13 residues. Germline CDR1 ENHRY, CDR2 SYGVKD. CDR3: CAIMGMGNYGYTF. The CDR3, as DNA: TGTGCCATCATGGGGATGGGGAACTATGGCTACACCTTC.

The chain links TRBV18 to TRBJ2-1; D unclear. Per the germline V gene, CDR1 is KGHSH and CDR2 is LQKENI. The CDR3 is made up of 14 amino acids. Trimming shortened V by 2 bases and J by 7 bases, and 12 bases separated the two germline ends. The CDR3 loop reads CASSPGIGPNEQFF. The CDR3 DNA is TGTGCCAGCTCACCAGGGATTGGGCCAAATGAGCAGTTCTTC. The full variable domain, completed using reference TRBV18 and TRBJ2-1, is NAGVMQNPRHLVRRRGQEARLRCSPMKGHSHVYWYRQLPEEGLKFMVYLQKENIIDESGMPKERFSAEFPKEGPSILRIQQVVRGDSAAYFCASSPGIGPNEQFFGPGTRLTVL.